The 25 T cell receptor beta chains below were found in one sample sequenced in a study of cytomegalovirus exposure and HLA in healthy donors. 60 Vbeta and 13 Jbeta primers were used in PCR. Sequenced by immunoSEQ multiplex PCR; TCRdb stores in-frame clones only, minus some. The data show over 150,000 clones, about 85% seen once. Sample: PBMCs. Receptors originate from a boy aged 2 to 10 in good health and CMV-seronegative.

This clone was observed a few times. The V call is TRBV19, the J call TRBJ1-1; D is ambiguous. CDR1 and CDR2 (germline): LNHDA, SQIVND (reference sequence). V was pared by 10 bases and J by 5 bases, with 20 bases between. This CDR3 is built from 14 residues. The CDR3 region has the DNA TGTGCCACCCGTTCCAGACACTTTGGGACTGAAGCTTTCTTT. Its protein product is CATRSRHFGTEAFF.

This clone has only a few counts. The chain has TRBV18 and TRBJ2-3; D is possibly TRBD2 (6 bases). The ends were cut back, 4 bases at V and 3 bases at J, with 14 bases in the middle. Germline CDR1 and CDR2: KGHSH and LQKENI. The CDR3 consists of 15 residues. The CDR3 coding sequence is TGTGCCAGCTCACGAGGCGGGATCGGGACAGATACGCAGTATTTT. Its protein product is CASSRGGIGTDTQYF.

The gene calls are TRBV5-1 and TRBJ2-1, with TRBD2 as a possible D gene (5 bases). The CDR3 runs to 16 residues. V was cut by 4 bases and J by 0 bases, with 14 bases left in between. Germline-derived CDR1 and CDR2 are SGHRS and YFSETQ. CDR3 loop: CASSPQEVSSYNEQFF. As DNA, the CDR3 is TGCGCCAGCAGCCCCCAGGAGGTGAGCTCCTACAATGAGCAGTTCTTC.

V usage is TRBV5-1 and J usage is TRBJ1-5; D possibly corresponds to TRBD1 (5 bases). Germline V gene data show CDR1 as SGHRS and CDR2 as YFSETQ. The V and J ends lost 4 bases and 4 bases respectively, with 15 bases between them. This CDR3 region has 15 residues. CDR3: CASSPSGEDNQPQHF. The CDR3 DNA sequence: TGCGCCAGCAGCCCCTCGGGGGAGGATAATCAGCCCCAGCATTTT.

This clone was recorded only once. CDR3 loop: CASSPTGNYEQYV. In DNA, the CDR3 is TGTGCCAGCAGCCCTACAGGGAACTACGAGCAGTACGTC. The V and J genes are TRBV6-6 and TRBJ2-7; D perhaps matches TRBD1 (6 bases). Between the trimmed V and J ends, which lost 6 bases and 3 bases, there was a span of 12 bases. Per the germline V gene, CDR1 is MNHNY and CDR2 is SVGAGI (reference sequence). The length of the CDR3 is 13 residues.

The rearrangement joins TRBV5-6 to TRBJ2-1, with a weak D call TRBD2 (6 bases). The CDR3 spans 15 residues. The germline V gene encodes CDR1 SGHDT and CDR2 YYEEEE. With 4 bases removed from V and 2 bases from J, the gap between germline ends came to 13 bases. The CDR3 protein is CASSAQWGAYNEQFF. CDR3 coding DNA: TGTGCCAGCAGCGCGCAATGGGGGGCCTACAATGAGCAGTTCTTC. The full variable domain, rest sourced from reference TRBV5-6 and TRBJ2-1, is DAGVTQSPTHLIKTRGQQVTLRCSPKSGHDTVSWYQQALGQGPQFIFQYYEEEERQRGNFPDRFSGHQFPNYSSELNVNALLLGDSALYLCASSAQWGAYNEQFFGPGTRLTVL.

The chain couples TRBV9 to TRBJ2-3; no firm D call. V lost 0 bases and J lost 2, with 7 bases in between. Germline CDR1 and CDR2: SGDLS and YYNGEE. CDR3 length: 14 residues. The CDR3 region has the DNA TGTGCCAGCAGCGTAGAGGCGGCCACAGATACGCAGTATTTT. Protein sequence: CASSVEAATDTQYF.

The sample holds one count of this clone. The chain uses TRBV6-1 and TRBJ1-2; D is unresolved. The CDR3 loop spans 14 amino acids. Trimming pared 6 bases from V and 4 bases from J, leaving 15 bases between. Germline V gene data show CDR1 as MNHNS and CDR2 as SASEGT. DNA for the CDR3: TGTGCCAGCAGCTACAGTGGACTTGGCTATGGCTACACCTTC. It specifies CASSYSGLGYGYTF.

The J gene is TRBJ1-3, the V gene TRBV12-2; the table's D call TRBD1 went unverified against the DNA. TRBV12-2 constitutes a pseudogene. The CDR3 consists of 16 residues. The CDR3 reads CASRCPDSVSGNTIYF. CDR3 coding DNA: TGTGCAAGTCGCTGCCCGGACAGTGTCTCTGGAAACACCATATATTTT.

CDR3 sequence reads: CASSYRAGGETQYF. The CDR3 DNA sequence: TGTGCCAGTAGTTACAGGGCCGGCGGGGAGACCCAGTACTTC. V and J are TRBV19 and TRBJ2-5; D is perhaps TRBD1 (6 bases). Germline-derived CDR1 and CDR2 are LNHDA and SQIVND (reference sequence). V lost 5 bases and J lost 5, with 15 bases in between. The CDR3 length is 14 residues.

V gene TRBV29-1 combines with J gene TRBJ2-7; 8 positions agree with TRBD1. The germline gives CDR1 SQVTM, CDR2 ANQGSEA. This CDR3 is 18 amino acids long. The V segment lost 8 bases and the J segment 0 bases; nucleotides outside the gene matches: 21. As DNA, the CDR3 is TGCAGCTATATGATCTCGGACAGGGTCCCTCGAAGCTCCTACGAGCAGTACTTC. Its protein is CSYMISDRVPRSSYEQYF.

This clone has just one count. The V and J genes are TRBV7-2 and TRBJ1-2, with 10 nucleotides matching TRBD1. The CDR3 runs to 16 residues. Germline lookup yields CDR1 SGHTA and CDR2 FQGNSA. Germline trimming cut 1 base from V and 4 bases from J; bases unmatched to any gene: 6. Written as DNA, the CDR3 is TGTGCCAGCAGCTTAGTAGTGGGACAGGGGAGCTATGGCTACACCTTC. Amino acids: CASSLVVGQGSYGYTF.

This chain connects TRBV25-1 to TRBJ1-1; weak D call: TRBD1 (6 bases). This CDR3 region has 14 residues. The ends were cut back, 4 bases at V and 0 bases at J, with 9 bases in the middle. Germline V CDR1 and CDR2: MGHDK, SYGVNS. DNA for the CDR3: TGTGCCAGCAGTGCGGACAGTCTGAACACTGAAGCTTTCTTT. Its protein product is CASSADSLNTEAFF. Full variable domain (missing parts from reference TRBV25-1 and TRBJ1-1): EADIYQTPRYLVIGTGKKITLECSQTMGHDKMYWYQQDPGMELHLIHYSYGVNSTEKGDLSSESTVSRIRTEHFPLTLESARPSHTSQYLCASSADSLNTEAFFGQGTRLTVV.

The chain employs TRBV7-2 and TRBJ2-5; D is uncertain. V lost 2 bases and J 11 bases, leaving 12 bases between the germline ends. The germline V gene encodes CDR1 SGHTA and CDR2 FQGNSA. This CDR3 is built from 12 residues. The CDR3 DNA reads as TGTGCCAGCAGCTTACCCCTCCCCCAGCAGTACTTC. Protein product: CASSLPLPQQYF.

This clone turned up a few times. This rearrangement joins TRBV30 to TRBJ1-1; D is unresolved. The V gene lost 0 bases and the J gene lost 6 bases, with 11 bases spanning the gap. The CDR3 has 13 amino acids. CDR1 GTSNPN and CDR2 SVGIG come from the germline V gene (reference sequence). CDR3 sequence: CAWSVRGLPEAFF. CDR3 nucleotides: TGTGCCTGGAGTGTAAGAGGCCTCCCTGAAGCTTTCTTT.

The CDR3 DNA reads TGTGCCAGCAGCCAAGATGGGGGCGGCACCGGAACAGATACGCAGTATTTT. Translated: CASSQDGGGTGTDTQYF. This chain uses TRBV4-2 with TRBJ2-3; perhaps TRBD1 as D (6 bases). CDR1 and CDR2 from the germline V gene are LGHNA and YNFKEQ. V lost 0 bases to trimming and J lost 3 bases, with 16 bases between them. This CDR3 has 17 amino acids.

V gene TRBV19 combines with J gene TRBJ1-5, with D uncertain. The CDR3 extends over 13 amino acids. The germline V and J ends were trimmed by 5 bases and 8 bases, with 13 bases remaining between them. CDR1 and CDR2 (germline): LNHDA, SQIVND (reference sequence). The chain's CDR3 is CASSQLASEPQHF. CDR3 DNA: TGTGCCAGTAGTCAATTGGCTAGCGAGCCCCAGCATTTT.

V gene TRBV7-9 combines with J gene TRBJ2-5; 10 nucleotides agree with TRBD1. V dropped 5 bases and J dropped 5; count of bases not matched to a gene: 8. Germline lookup yields CDR1 SEHNR and CDR2 FQNEAQ (reference sequence). The length of the CDR3 is 15 residues. CDR3 nucleotides: TGTGCCAGCAGCGCGGAGACAGGGGGCTACGAGACCCAGTACTTC. Translated, it gives CASSAETGGYETQYF.

V usage is TRBV19 and J usage is TRBJ2-3; 8 bases map to TRBD2. Looked up from germline, CDR1 is LNHDA and CDR2 is SQIVND (reference sequence). This CDR3 region has 14 residues. The trim removed 9 bases at V and 6 bases at J, leaving 11 bases unmatched. In DNA, the CDR3 is TGTGCCAGCCGAAACGGGACTAGTGTCGATACGCAGTATTTT. It specifies CASRNGTSVDTQYF. The full variable domain, its missing parts supplied by reference TRBV19 and TRBJ2-3, is DGGITQSPKYLFRKEGQNVTLSCEQNLNHDAMYWYRQDPGQGLRLIYYSQIVNDFQKGDIAEGYSVSREKKESFPLTVTSAQKNPTAFYLCASRNGTSVDTQYFGPGTRLTVL.

The chain joins TRBV1 to TRBJ2-7; the table's D call, TRBD2, was not checked against the DNA. TRBV1 is termed a pseudogene. CDR3 length equals 17 residues. The CDR3 region has the DNA TGCACCAGCAGCCAAGGAGCGGGACTAGCGTTACCGAGGGAGCAGTACTTC. Encoded protein: CTSSQGAGLALPREQYF.

The V gene is TRBV7-9, the J gene TRBJ2-2; the match to TRBD1 covers 8 bases. Unmatched junction bases numbered 10, after V lost 7 bases and J lost 0 bases. Germline V gene data show CDR1 as SEHNR and CDR2 as FQNEAQ (reference sequence). This CDR3 is built from 17 residues. The CDR3 DNA reads as TGTGCCAGCATCGGGACAGGTAGCTTCGCGAACACCGGGGAGCTGTTTTTT. This codes for CASIGTGSFANTGELFF.

This clone showed up just a few times. The J gene is TRBJ1-4, the V gene TRBV9; D remains unclear. CDR1 and CDR2 (germline): SGDLS, YYNGEE. V lost 4 bases, J lost 10 bases, and 11 bases lay in between. The CDR3 extends over 12 amino acids. The CDR3 spells CASSQNEGKLFF. The CDR3 nucleotides are TGTGCCAGCAGCCAGAACGAGGGAAAACTGTTTTTT. Combining the CDR3 with reference TRBV9 and TRBJ1-4 gives the whole variable domain DSGVTQTPKHLITATGQRVTLRCSPRSGDLSVYWYQQSLDQGLQFLIQYYNGEERAKGNILERFSAQQFPDLHSELNLSSLELGDSALYFCASSQNEGKLFFGSGTQLSVL.

This clone was detected only a few times. The V gene is TRBV2, the J gene TRBJ1-5, with unresolved D. In germline, CDR1 is SNHLY, CDR2 FYNNEI. Deletions cut 4 bases from V and 0 bases from J, with 19 bases between. The CDR3 runs to 18 residues. The DNA for the CDR3 is TGTGCCAGCAGTGTAGGAGGCGCAGGAGCAGATAGCAATCAGCCCCAGCATTTT. Protein: CASSVGGAGADSNQPQHF.

This clone has only a few counts. The rearrangement joins TRBV6-1 to TRBJ2-7; a possible D gene is TRBD2 (6 bases). The CDR3 extends over 16 amino acids. V was clipped by 4 bases and J by 1 base, with 17 bases between them. Germline V gene data show CDR1 as MNHNS and CDR2 as SASEGT. The chain's CDR3 is CASSVGNGRLSYEQYF. CDR3 nucleotide sequence: TGTGCCAGCAGTGTCGGGAACGGGAGACTTTCCTACGAGCAGTACTTC.

This chain uses TRBV9 with TRBJ2-5; TRBD2 matches at 9 bases. This CDR3 has 14 amino acids. The germline gives CDR1 SGDLS, CDR2 YYNGEE. With V trimmed by 3 bases and J by 5 bases, 5 bases remained unmatched. CDR3 DNA: TGTGCCAGCAGCGAAAGCGGGAGGTCGGAGACCCAGTACTTC. Amino acid sequence: CASSESGRSETQYF.